This T cell receptor beta chain was sequenced for a study of blood T cells in healthy people across ages. Study results and caveats: No conclusive comparison of naive versus antigen-experienced cells was possible with unsorted PBMCs.

Each donor supplied roughly 10 milliliters of peripheral blood. The extraction recovered at least 5.5 micrograms of total RNA per sample. The second PCR ran roughly 6 to 11 cycles with a sample-barcoded 5' primer and J-beta primers. Through a template-switch adaptor with 12 random nucleotides, each cDNA molecule received a tag. TCRdb independently ran MiXCR on the 5' RACE reads; one entry per CDR3 protein. Of fewer than 900,000 distinct CDR3 sequences detected, 45% to 50% appear once; the ten largest clones hold roughly a third. About this clonotype itself: Its target is unknown.

Between the trimmed V and J ends, which lost 9 bases and 0 bases, there was a span of 7 bases. CDR1 is MNHEY, CDR2 SVGAGI, per germline. The CDR3 totals 12 residues. This receptor was identified in a woman aged 55-70 years in good health. V and J are TRBV6-5 and TRBJ2-3; no firm D call. The sample was blood. The CDR3 DNA is TGTGCCAGTCGGAGAAGCACAGATACGCAGTATTTT. Residues: CASRRSTDTQYF.